This TCR beta chain originates from a study of T cell responses to AZD1222 COVID-19 vaccine. Looking at the study overall: The study pooled second doses at about 4 or about 12 weeks.

Germline V gene data show CDR1 as SGHVS and CDR2 as FQNEAQ. The CDR3 runs 12 residues. V lost 0 bases and J 10 bases, leaving 9 bases between the germline ends. A note on this clone: Its antigen is undetermined.

Study results and caveats: At baseline, seropositivity was found in only five or six AZD1222 recipients.

Produced via immunoSEQ multiplex PCR; TCRdb's table is partial and in-frame only. Counted here are roughly 82,000 clones, approximately 84% occurring once; the ten biggest clones make up 10% to 15%. The input for sequencing was peripheral blood, taken on day 0 of AZD1222 vaccination. The chain links TRBV7-8 to TRBJ1-1; no definite D call. This TCR came from an adult in good health. CDR3 nucleotides: TGTGCCAGCAGCTTAGCGCTTAGCGGAGCTTTCTTT. It codes for CASSLALSGAFF.